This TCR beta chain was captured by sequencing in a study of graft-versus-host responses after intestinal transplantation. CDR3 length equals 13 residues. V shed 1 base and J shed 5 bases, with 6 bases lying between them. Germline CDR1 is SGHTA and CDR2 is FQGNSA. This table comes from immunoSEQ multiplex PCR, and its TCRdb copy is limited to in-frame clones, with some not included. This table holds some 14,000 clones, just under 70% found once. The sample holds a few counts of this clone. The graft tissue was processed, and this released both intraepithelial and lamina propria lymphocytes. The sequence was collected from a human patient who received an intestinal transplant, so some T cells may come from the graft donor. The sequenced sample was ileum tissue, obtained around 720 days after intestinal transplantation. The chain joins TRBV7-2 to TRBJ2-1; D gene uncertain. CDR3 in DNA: TGTGCCAGCAGCTTAGGTCCTAACAATGAGCAGTTCTTC. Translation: CASSLGPNNEQFF.